This T cell receptor beta chain is from a study of T cells after yellow fever vaccination. The study, taken as a whole, reports: Highly abundant clonotypes carried over from the bulk population could end up in FACS-sorted repertoires as contaminants. CD4 and CD8 compartments shared a small share of clonotypes, likely from convergent recombination. Subsequent to the booster, the majority of primary-vaccination clones reappeared (under 98% CD4, around 85% CD8).

Looked up from germline, CDR1 is SGHKS and CDR2 is YYEKEE (reference sequence). This CDR3 region has 14 residues. V was clipped by 3 bases and J by 2 bases; unmatched bases: 3. The 5'RACE template-switching step produced TCR cDNA and added a universal primer site and UMIs. MiXCR was run by TCRdb on the 5' RACE reads, yielding one entry per CDR3 protein. The sample holds more than 110,000 distinct CDR3 sequences; 5% to 7.5% are singletons and the top ten take 0.5% to 0.65%. This clonotype appeared many times. Its target is not known. This material consisted of CD4+ T cells sorted from PBMCs, taken 10 days after the yellow fever booster vaccination. The sequence was collected from a man aged 25-40 years who received the YFV17D yellow fever vaccine. The chain carries TRBV5-5 and TRBJ2-5; 8 nucleotides align to TRBD2. CDR3 in amino acids: CASSYPSGQETQYF. The CDR3 nucleotides read TGTGCCAGCAGCTATCCTAGCGGGCAAGAGACCCAGTACTTC. The whole variable domain, remainder taken from reference TRBV5-5 and TRBJ2-5, is DAGVTQSPTHLIKTRGQQVTLRCSPISGHKSVSWYQQVLGQGPQFIFQYYEKEERGRGNFPDRFSARQFPNYSSELNVNALLLGDSALYLCASSYPSGQETQYFGPGTRLLVL.